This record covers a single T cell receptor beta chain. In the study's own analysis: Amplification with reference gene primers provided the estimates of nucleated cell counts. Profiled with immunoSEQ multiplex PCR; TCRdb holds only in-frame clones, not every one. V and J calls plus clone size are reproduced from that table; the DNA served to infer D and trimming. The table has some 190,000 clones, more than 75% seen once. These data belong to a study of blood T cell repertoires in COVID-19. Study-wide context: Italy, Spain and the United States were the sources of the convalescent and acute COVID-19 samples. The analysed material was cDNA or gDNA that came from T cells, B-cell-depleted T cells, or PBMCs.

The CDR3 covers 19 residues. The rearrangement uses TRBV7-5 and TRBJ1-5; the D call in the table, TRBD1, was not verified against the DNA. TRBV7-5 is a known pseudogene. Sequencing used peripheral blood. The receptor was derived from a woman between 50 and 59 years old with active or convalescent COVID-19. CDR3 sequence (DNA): TGTGTCAGAAGCTCACCCTACCGGGACAGGGGGCGAGGCAATCAGCCCCAGCATTTT. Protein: CVRSSPYRDRGRGNQPQHF.